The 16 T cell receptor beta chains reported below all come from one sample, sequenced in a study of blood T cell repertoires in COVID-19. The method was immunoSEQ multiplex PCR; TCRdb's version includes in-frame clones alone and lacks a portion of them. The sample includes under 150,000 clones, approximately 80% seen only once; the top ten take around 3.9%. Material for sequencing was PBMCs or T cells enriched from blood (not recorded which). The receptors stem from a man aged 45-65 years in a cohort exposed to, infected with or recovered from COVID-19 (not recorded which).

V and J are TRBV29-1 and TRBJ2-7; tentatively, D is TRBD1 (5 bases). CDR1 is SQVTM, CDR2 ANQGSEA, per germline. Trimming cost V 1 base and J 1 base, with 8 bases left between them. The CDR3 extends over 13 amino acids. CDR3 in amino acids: CSVEGGLSYEQYF. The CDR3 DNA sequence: TGCAGCGTTGAAGGGGGCCTTTCCTACGAGCAGTACTTC.

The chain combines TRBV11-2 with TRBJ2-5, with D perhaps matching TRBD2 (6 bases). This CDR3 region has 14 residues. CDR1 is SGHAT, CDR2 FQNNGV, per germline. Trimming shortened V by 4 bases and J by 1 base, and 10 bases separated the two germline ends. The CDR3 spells CASSSLAAQETQYF. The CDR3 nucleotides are TGTGCCAGCAGCTCTTTAGCGGCCCAAGAGACCCAGTACTTC.

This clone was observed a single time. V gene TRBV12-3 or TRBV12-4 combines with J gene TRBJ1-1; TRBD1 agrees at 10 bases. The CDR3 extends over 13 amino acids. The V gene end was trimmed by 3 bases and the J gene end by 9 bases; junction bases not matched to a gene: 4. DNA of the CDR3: TGTGCCAGCAGTTTGTGGGGACAGGGGCAAGCTTTCTTT. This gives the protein CASSLWGQGQAFF.

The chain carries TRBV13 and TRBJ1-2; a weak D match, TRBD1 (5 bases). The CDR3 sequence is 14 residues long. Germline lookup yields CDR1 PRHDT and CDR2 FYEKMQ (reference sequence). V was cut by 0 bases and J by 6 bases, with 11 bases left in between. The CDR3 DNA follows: TGTGCCAGCAGCTTAGGGAGGGGAGGGGATGGCTACACCTTC. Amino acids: CASSLGRGGDGYTF.

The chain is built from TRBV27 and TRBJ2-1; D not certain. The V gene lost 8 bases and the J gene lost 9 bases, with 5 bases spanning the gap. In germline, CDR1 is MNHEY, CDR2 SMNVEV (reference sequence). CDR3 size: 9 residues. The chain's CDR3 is CASGPEQFF. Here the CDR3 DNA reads TGTGCCAGCGGCCCTGAGCAGTTCTTC.

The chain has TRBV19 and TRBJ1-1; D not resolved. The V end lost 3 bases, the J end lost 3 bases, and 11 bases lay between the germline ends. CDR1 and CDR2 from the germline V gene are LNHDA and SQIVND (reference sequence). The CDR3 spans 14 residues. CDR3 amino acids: CASSITSSDTEAFF. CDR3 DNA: TGTGCCAGTAGTATTACCAGTTCCGACACTGAAGCTTTCTTT.

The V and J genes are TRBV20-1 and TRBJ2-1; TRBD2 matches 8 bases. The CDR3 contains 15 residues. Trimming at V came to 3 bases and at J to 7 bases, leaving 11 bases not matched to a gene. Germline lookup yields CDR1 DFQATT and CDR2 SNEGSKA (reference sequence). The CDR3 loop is CSASPGLGVPNEQFF. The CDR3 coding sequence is TGCAGTGCTAGTCCGGGACTAGGGGTTCCGAATGAGCAGTTCTTC.

CDR3 nucleotide sequence: TGCAGCGTATGGGAGACAGGGCTGGGAGGAGATACGCAGTATTTT. Translating it yields CSVWETGLGGDTQYF. The chain carries TRBV29-1 and TRBJ2-3; D might be TRBD1 (7 bases). The CDR3 totals 15 residues. Germline CDR1 SQVTM, CDR2 ANQGSEA. The germline V and J ends were trimmed by 6 bases and 5 bases, with 21 bases remaining between them.

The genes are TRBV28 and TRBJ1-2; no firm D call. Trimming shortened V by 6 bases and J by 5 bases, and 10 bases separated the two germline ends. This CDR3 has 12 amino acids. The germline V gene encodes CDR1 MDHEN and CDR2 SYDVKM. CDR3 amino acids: CASSPQRYGYTF. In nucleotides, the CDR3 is TGTGCCAGCAGCCCTCAGAGGTATGGCTACACCTTC.

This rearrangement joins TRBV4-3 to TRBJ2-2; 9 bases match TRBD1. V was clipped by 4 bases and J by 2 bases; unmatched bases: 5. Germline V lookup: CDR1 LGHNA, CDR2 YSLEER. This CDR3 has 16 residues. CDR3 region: CASSPTGGHNTGELFF. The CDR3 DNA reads TGCGCCAGCAGCCCAACAGGGGGCCATAACACCGGGGAGCTGTTTTTT.

The CDR3 loop is CASSLGDRESEQYF. CDR3 DNA sequence: TGTGCCAGCAGCTTGGGGGACAGGGAGTCCGAGCAGTACTTC. The chain uses TRBV13 and TRBJ2-7, with 9 nucleotides matching TRBD1. There are 14 residues in the CDR3. V was clipped by 3 bases and J by 6 bases; unmatched bases: 6. CDR1 is PRHDT, CDR2 FYEKMQ, per germline (reference sequence).

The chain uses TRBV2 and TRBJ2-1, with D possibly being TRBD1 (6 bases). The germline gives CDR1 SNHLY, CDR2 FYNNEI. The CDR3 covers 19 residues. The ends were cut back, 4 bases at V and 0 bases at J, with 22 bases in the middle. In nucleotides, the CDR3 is TGTGCCAGCAGTGTCGAGGGGGTGCCTACTATGACCTCCTACAATGAGCAGTTCTTC. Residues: CASSVEGVPTMTSYNEQFF.

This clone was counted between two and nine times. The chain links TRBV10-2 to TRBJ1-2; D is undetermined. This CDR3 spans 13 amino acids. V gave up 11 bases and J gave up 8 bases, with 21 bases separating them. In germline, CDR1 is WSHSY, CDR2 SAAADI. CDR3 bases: TGCGCCTGCCGACGGGAGGGCGGAGGGGGCTACACCTTC. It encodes CACRREGGGGYTF.

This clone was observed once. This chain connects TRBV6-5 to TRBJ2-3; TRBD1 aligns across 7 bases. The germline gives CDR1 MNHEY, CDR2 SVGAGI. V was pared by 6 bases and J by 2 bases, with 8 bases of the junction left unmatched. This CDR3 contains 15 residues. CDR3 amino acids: CASRAGTVVTDTQYF. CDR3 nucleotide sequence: TGTGCCAGCAGGGCCGGGACAGTCGTCACAGATACGCAGTATTTT.

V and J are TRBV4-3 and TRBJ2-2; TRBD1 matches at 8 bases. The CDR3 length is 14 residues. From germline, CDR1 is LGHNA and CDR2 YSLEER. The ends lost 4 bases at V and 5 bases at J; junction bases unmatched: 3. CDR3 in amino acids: CASSPQGATGELFF. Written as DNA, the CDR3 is TGCGCCAGCAGCCCTCAGGGGGCTACCGGGGAGCTGTTTTTT.

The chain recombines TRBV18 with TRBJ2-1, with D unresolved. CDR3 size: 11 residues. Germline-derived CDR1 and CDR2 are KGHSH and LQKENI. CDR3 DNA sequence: TGTGCTTCCTCGGAGAACAATGAGCAGTTCTTC. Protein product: CASSENNEQFF.